The clone carrying this TCR beta chain appeared many times. The antigen remains undetermined. The data belong to a study of regulatory T cells in long-lasting Graves disease. The overall study: More than 5 years of antithyroid drugs with positive TSH receptor antibodies defined persistent Graves' disease.

Through Arm-PCR of CDR3 regions and iRepertoire HTBI primers, TCR beta libraries were built. TCRdb reanalysed the multiplex PCR reads using MiXCR and keeps one entry per CDR3 protein. The profile shows approximately 440,000 distinct CDR3 sequences, 23% of them singletons. As for time point: persistent/refractory GD, antithyroid drugs over 5 years with positive TRAb. PBMCs were the source of the RNA used for TCR sequencing. Study-level points and caveats: Graves' patients with persistent disease showed TCR diversity lower than patients newly diagnosed. Patients with persistent disease shared 2,741 public clonotypes, outpacing the approximately 920 shared by new patients.

This TCR derives from a female donor with Graves disease. Sequencing was performed on peripheral blood mononuclear cells (PBMCs), taken when the disease was refractory, from a patient treated with antithyroid drugs.

In nucleotides, the CDR3 is TGTGCCAGCAGCACTATTAGGATTGCAACTAATGAAAAACTGTTTTTT. Amino acid sequence: CASSTIRIATNEKLFF. This chain joins TRBV7-2 and TRBJ1-4; D remains ambiguous. The CDR3 has 16 residues. Germline-derived CDR1 and CDR2 are SGHTA and FQGNSA. V gave up 5 bases and J gave up 0 bases, with 13 bases separating them.